These T cell receptor beta chains were read from a single sample in a study of blood T cell repertoires in COVID-19. Here immunoSEQ multiplex PCR was the method, and the copy in TCRdb shows in-frame clones only, minus some. The repertoire consists of 150,000 or so clones, with around 81% occurring once and the leading ten covering roughly 9.6%. The sequenced sample consisted of peripheral blood. These receptors came from a man aged 55 to 70 with active or convalescent COVID-19. The CDR3 runs from the conserved cysteine through the conserved F or W. A D gene is named only where the DNA matches it firmly. For some rows the clone size is stated as once, few or many, or as a class when expanded; others skip it.

CASSIGTGLNQPQHF,TGTGCCAGTAGTATAGGGACAGGGCTAAATCAGCCCCAGCATTTT,TRBV19,TRBJ1-5,NA,TRBD1
CASSQVVQGNTIYF,TGCGCCAGCAGCCAAGTCGTCCAGGGGAACACCATATATTTT,TRBV4-1,TRBJ1-3,NA,NA
CAISNQGQARDGYTF,TGTGCCATCAGTAACCAGGGACAGGCCAGGGATGGCTACACCTTC,TRBV10-3,TRBJ1-2,NA,TRBD1
CASSRTGGGPQHF,TGTGCCAGCAGCCGGACAGGGGGTGGCCCCCAGCATTTT,TRBV5-4,TRBJ1-5,NA,TRBD1
CASSSLVSNEQFF,TGTGCCAGCAGCTCTCTAGTTTCCAATGAGCAGTTCTTC,TRBV11-3,TRBJ2-1,NA,NA
CASSLLAATANTGELFF,TGCGCCAGCAGTTTGCTAGCGGCGACTGCGAACACCGGGGAGCTGTTTTTT,TRBV5-1,TRBJ2-2,once,TRBD2
CAISAGTSGGARETQYF,TGTGCCATCAGCGCGGGGACTAGCGGGGGGGCGCGTGAGACCCAGTACTTC,TRBV10-3,TRBJ2-5,once,TRBD2
CASKLAGGSNEQFF,TGTGCCAGCAAGCTAGCGGGAGGGTCCAATGAGCAGTTCTTC,TRBV2,TRBJ2-1,few,TRBD2
CASSLGTSYWNEQFF,TGTGCCAGCAGTTTGGGGACTAGCTATTGGAATGAGCAGTTCTTC,TRBV27,TRBJ2-1,NA,TRBD2
CASSLGTGWETQYF,TGTGCCAGCAGCCTAGGGACAGGGTGGGAGACCCAGTACTTC,TRBV5-6,TRBJ2-5,NA,TRBD1
CASSGQVENTEAFF,TGCGCCAGCAGCGGACAGGTGGAGAACACTGAAGCTTTCTTT,TRBV5-1,TRBJ1-1,NA,TRBD1
CASSRGDNEQFF,TGTGCCAGTAGTCGGGGGGACAATGAGCAGTTCTTC,TRBV19,TRBJ2-1,NA,TRBD2
CASSIRGLNTEAFF,TGTGCCAGTAGTATTCGGGGACTTAACACTGAAGCTTTCTTT,TRBV19,TRBJ1-1,once,NA
CATSEAASNYGYTF,TGTGCCACCAGTGAGGCAGCGAGTAACTATGGCTACACCTTC,TRBV24-1,TRBJ1-2,NA,NA
CASTNPERGFYEQYF,TGTGCCAGCACTAACCCCGAGCGCGGGTTCTACGAGCAGTACTTC,TRBV28,TRBJ2-7,NA,NA
CASSGAYEQYF,TGTGCCAGCTCGGGAGCCTACGAGCAGTACTTC,TRBV6-5,TRBJ2-7,NA,NA
CASSKPSVQTGIELPKTRSYEQYF,TGTGCCAGCAGCAAGCCCTCCGTGCAGACAGGGATTGAGCTTCCAAAAACTCGGTCCTACGAGCAGTACTTC,TRBV21-1,TRBJ2-7,NA,NA
CASSRDRDFGYTF,TGTGCCAGTAGCCGGGACAGGGATTTTGGCTACACCTTC,TRBV19,TRBJ1-2,NA,TRBD1
CATSDAGSDTQYF,TGTGCCACCAGCGATGCGGGGTCAGATACGCAGTATTTT,TRBV24-1,TRBJ2-3,NA,NA
CASSQSTSGNYEQYF,TGTGCCAGCAGCCAATCGACTAGCGGCAACTACGAGCAGTACTTC,TRBV4-2,TRBJ2-7,NA,TRBD2
CSVTNVRPLGNTEAFF,TGCAGCGTTACAAATGTGAGGCCCCTAGGGAACACTGAAGCTTTCTTT,TRBV29-1,TRBJ1-1,few,NA
CAISAQGFEAFF,TGTGCCATCAGTGCACAGGGTTTCGAGGCTTTCTTT,TRBV10-3,TRBJ1-1,NA,NA
CASRSSGNTIYF,TGTGCCAGCAGGAGTAGTGGAAACACCATATATTTT,TRBV28,TRBJ1-3,NA,NA
CATSRDDITEAFF,TGTGCCACCAGCAGAGATGACATCACTGAAGCTTTCTTT,TRBV15,TRBJ1-1,NA,NA
CASSLSMYGAFF,TGTGCCAGCAGCTTAAGTATGTACGGAGCTTTCTTT,TRBV7-2,TRBJ1-1,NA,NA
CASSEATGVSYEQYF,TGTGCCAGCAGTGAAGCCACGGGGGTCTCCTACGAGCAGTACTTC,TRBV2,TRBJ2-7,NA,NA
CSVYPGTGKETQYF,TGCAGCGTTTACCCCGGGACAGGGAAAGAGACCCAGTACTTC,TRBV29-1,TRBJ2-5,NA,TRBD1
CASRSVGGSSYEQYF,TGTGCCAGCAGGTCGGTGGGCGGGAGCTCCTACGAGCAGTACTTC,TRBV7-9,TRBJ2-7,NA,TRBD2
CASSEGFFLAKNIQYF,TGTGCCAGCAGTGAGGGCTTCTTCCTAGCCAAAAACATTCAGTACTTC,TRBV2,TRBJ2-4,NA,NA
CASSPRQGTSYEQYF,TGTGCCAGCAGCCCCAGACAGGGGACCTCCTACGAGCAGTACTTC,TRBV5-4,TRBJ2-7,NA,TRBD1
CASSGQGATNEKLFF,TGCGCCAGCAGCGGGCAGGGGGCAACTAATGAAAAACTGTTTTTT,TRBV5-1,TRBJ1-4,NA,TRBD1
CASSPMEGQNQPQHF,TGTGCCAGCTCACCGATGGAGGGACAGAATCAGCCCCAGCATTTT,TRBV18,TRBJ1-5,NA,TRBD1
CATSDPRTGTNTGELFF,TGTGCCACCAGTGATCCTCGGACAGGGACGAACACCGGGGAGCTGTTTTTT,TRBV24-1,TRBJ2-2,NA,TRBD1
CASSQLIAGGNTGELFF,TGTGCCAGCAGTCAACTGATAGCGGGGGGGAACACCGGGGAGCTGTTTTTT,TRBV9,TRBJ2-2,NA,TRBD2
CASSQGTGTRSTDTQYF,TGTGCCAGCAGCCAAGGGACAGGGACGCGTAGCACAGATACGCAGTATTTT,TRBV14,TRBJ2-3,NA,TRBD1
CASSGDRVLYEQYF,TGTGCCAGCTCAGGGGACAGGGTACTCTACGAGCAGTACTTC,TRBV18,TRBJ2-7,NA,TRBD1
CASSQGVGGIYNEQFF,TGTGCCAGCAGCCAAGGGGTAGGGGGCATCTACAATGAGCAGTTCTTC,TRBV14,TRBJ2-1,many,TRBD1
CASISGTGYNEQFF,TGTGCCAGCATTTCAGGGACAGGCTACAATGAGCAGTTCTTC,TRBV28,TRBJ2-1,NA,TRBD1
CASSLDRARSPLHF,TGTGCCAGTAGCCTGGACAGGGCCAGGTCACCCCTCCACTTT,TRBV19,TRBJ1-6,NA,TRBD1
CASSFSAPGSINSPLHF,TGTGCCAGCAGTTTCTCAGCCCCGGGTTCCATCAATTCACCCCTCCACTTT,TRBV27,TRBJ1-6,few,NA
CASSLPGVGYTF,TGTGCCAGCAGTTTGCCAGGGGTTGGCTACACCTTC,TRBV12-3/TRBV12-4,TRBJ1-2,NA,NA
CASSPRVGAANTGELFF,TGTGCCAGCAGCCCCCGAGTGGGCGCCGCGAACACCGGGGAGCTGTTTTTT,TRBV7-3,TRBJ2-2,NA,NA
CATGTGAQETQYF,TGTGCCACCGGGACAGGGGCTCAAGAGACCCAGTACTTC,TRBV15,TRBJ2-5,few,TRBD1
CASNIRGPADTQYF,TGTGCCAGCAATATCAGGGGGCCCGCAGATACGCAGTATTTT,TRBV6-5,TRBJ2-3,once,TRBD1
CASRGQSNQPQHF,TGTGCCAGCAGGGGACAGAGCAATCAGCCCCAGCATTTT,TRBV28,TRBJ1-5,NA,TRBD1
CASSWRSTGFGGNTIYF,TGTGCCAGCAGCTGGAGATCGACAGGGTTTGGAGGAAACACCATATATTTT,TRBV5-4,TRBJ1-3,NA,TRBD1
CASSLPVKRDTQYF,TGTGCCAGCAGTTTACCGGTGAAGCGGGATACGCAGTATTTT,TRBV28,TRBJ2-3,once,NA
CASSQGARGYTF,TGCGCCAGCAGTCAGGGGGCGCGCGGCTACACCTTC,TRBV23-1,TRBJ1-2,NA,NA
CASSFNSGGAAGANVLTF,TGTGCCAGCAGCTTTAATAGCGGGGGGGCTGCTGGGGCCAACGTCCTGACTTTC,TRBV11-2,TRBJ2-6,NA,TRBD2
CASSLLAGASDEQYF,TGTGCCAGCAGTTTACTAGCGGGAGCGTCCGACGAGCAGTACTTC,TRBV28,TRBJ2-7,once,TRBD2